This entry lists 10 T cell receptor beta chains sequenced from one sample in a study of OX40 agonist ivuxolimab in advanced cancers. TCRdb keeps only in-frame clones here, not all; method: immunoSEQ multiplex PCR. The data hold tens of thousands of clones, with roughly 90% observed a single time. This sample comprised CD4+ or CD8+ T cells sorted from blood, obtained in a trial of the OX40 agonist ivuxolimab. The receptors stem from an adult with an advanced solid tumor such as melanoma, head and neck, liver or kidney cancer.

This chain connects TRBV5-1 to TRBJ2-5; 14 bases are a match to TRBD2. Germline CDR1 SGHRS, CDR2 YFSETQ. J was trimmed by 8 bases and V by 0 bases; bases with no gene match: 9. The CDR3 length is 17 residues. Here the CDR3 reads CASSLEGTSGGPETQYF. In DNA form, the CDR3 reads TGCGCCAGCAGCTTGGAGGGGACTAGCGGGGGTCCTGAAACCCAGTACTTC.

The rearrangement joins TRBV7-6 to TRBJ2-7, with TRBD1 identical over 12 bases. V shed 0 bases and J 7 bases; nucleotides not matched to a gene: 7. The germline gives CDR1 SGHVS, CDR2 FNYEAQ. The CDR3 runs 16 residues. The CDR3 sequence is CASSLARGTGGGEQYF. The CDR3 DNA sequence: TGTGCCAGCAGCTTAGCGCGGGGGACAGGGGGCGGTGAGCAGTACTTC.

The chain uses TRBV6-6 and TRBJ1-1; D possibly corresponds to TRBD1 (6 bases). Trimming pared 2 bases from V and 1 base from J, leaving 14 bases between. The CDR3 runs to 16 residues. Germline CDR1 is MNHNY and CDR2 is SVGAGI (reference sequence). The CDR3 protein is CASSYANTGPNTEAFF. DNA of the CDR3: TGTGCCAGCAGTTACGCGAATACAGGGCCGAACACTGAAGCTTTCTTT.

In DNA, the CDR3 is TGCAGCGTTTGCGCGGGGACTAGCACAGATACGCAGTATTTT. Its translation: CSVCAGTSTDTQYF. The chain uses TRBV29-1 and TRBJ2-3; possible D gene TRBD2, 6 bases. The V gene's germline CDR1 is SQVTM and CDR2 ANQGSEA. There are 14 residues in the CDR3. V lost 5 bases to trimming and J lost 0 bases, with 12 bases between them.

The chain has TRBV5-4 and TRBJ2-5; 9 bases fit TRBD2. The CDR3 length is 14 residues. CDR1 and CDR2 (germline): SGHNT, YYREEE (reference sequence). Trimming removed 5 bases from V and 1 base from J; junction bases left unmatched: 3. CDR3 sequence (DNA): TGTGCCAGCAGTCAAGCGGGGGGCCAAGAGACCCAGTACTTC. Its translation: CASSQAGGQETQYF.

V and J are TRBV7-9 and TRBJ1-1; 7 nucleotides align to TRBD1. CDR1 SEHNR and CDR2 FQNEAQ come from the germline V gene (reference sequence). The V and J ends lost 5 bases and 1 base, in that order; junction bases with no gene match: 4. The CDR3 length is 14 residues. For the CDR3, the DNA is TGTGCCAGCAGCCTGGACAGGCGGAACACTGAAGCTTTCTTT. Protein product: CASSLDRRNTEAFF.

The chain uses TRBV5-1 and TRBJ2-3; 7 bases map to TRBD2. The CDR3 length is 13 residues. CDR1 is SGHRS and CDR2 is YFSETQ in the germline V gene. The V and J ends lost 4 bases and 3 bases, in that order; junction bases with no gene match: 2. This CDR3 reads CASSVGGTDTQYF. In nucleotides, the CDR3 is TGCGCCAGCAGCGTGGGGGGGACAGATACGCAGTATTTT.

CDR3 amino acids: CASSGTLTWGTEAFF. The CDR3 DNA sequence: TGTGCCAGCAGCGGAACGCTGACCTGGGGCACTGAAGCTTTCTTT. The rearrangement uses TRBV6-1 and TRBJ1-1; D is unresolved. Deletions cut 6 bases from V and 4 bases from J, with 18 bases between. The CDR3 spans 15 residues. Germline V lookup: CDR1 MNHNS, CDR2 SASEGT.

The chain couples TRBV30 to TRBJ2-3; unclear D gene. The germline V gene has CDR1 GTSNPN and CDR2 SVGIG (reference sequence). The CDR3 totals 12 residues. The germline V and J ends were trimmed by 0 bases and 7 bases, with 8 bases remaining between them. The CDR3, as DNA: TGTGCCTGGAGTGTAAGCTCGAATACGCAGTATTTT. Its protein product is CAWSVSSNTQYF.

The chain links TRBV5-1 to TRBJ2-5; 8 nucleotides match TRBD2. The germline CDR1 and CDR2 sequences are SGHRS and YFSETQ. This CDR3 is 15 amino acids long. Losses at the gene ends were 1 base for V and 5 bases for J; bases not matched to a gene: 7. The DNA of the CDR3 is TGCGCCAGCAGCTTGAACGGGGGGGCTCGGGAGACCCAGTACTTC. This gives the protein CASSLNGGARETQYF. Full variable domain (missing parts from reference TRBV5-1 and TRBJ2-5): KAGVTQTPRYLIKTRGQQVTLSCSPISGHRSVSWYQQTPGQGLQFLFEYFSETQRNKGNFPGRFSGRQFSNSRSEMNVSTLELGDSALYLCASSLNGGARETQYFGPGTRLLVL.